This T cell receptor beta chain stems from a study of shared clonotypes between healthy human individuals. The V and J ends lost 2 bases and 7 bases respectively, with 21 bases between them. The CDR3 extends over 17 amino acids. Germline V gene lookup returns CDR1 MNHEY and CDR2 SMNVEV (reference sequence). Terminally differentiated effector memory CD45RA+ cells were left out of the naive CD8 fraction, which was CD45RO-negative and positively selected for CCR7. The assay was immunoSEQ multiplex PCR, and TCRdb's table has in-frame clones only and misses some. The data contain about 2.2 million clones, around 93% of them seen just once; the ten biggest clones take up roughly 1.7%.

The rearrangement links TRBV27 to TRBJ1-3; D gene ambiguous. The clonotype comes from a man in his late teens or twenties in good health. Some clones in this sample may be carry-over from other donors' samples. Sequenced: naive CD8+ T cells from PBMCs. This CDR3 reads CASSLQAPGFVRNTIYF. The DNA for the CDR3 is TGTGCCAGCAGTTTACAGGCTCCAGGTTTCGTAAGGAACACCATATATTTT.